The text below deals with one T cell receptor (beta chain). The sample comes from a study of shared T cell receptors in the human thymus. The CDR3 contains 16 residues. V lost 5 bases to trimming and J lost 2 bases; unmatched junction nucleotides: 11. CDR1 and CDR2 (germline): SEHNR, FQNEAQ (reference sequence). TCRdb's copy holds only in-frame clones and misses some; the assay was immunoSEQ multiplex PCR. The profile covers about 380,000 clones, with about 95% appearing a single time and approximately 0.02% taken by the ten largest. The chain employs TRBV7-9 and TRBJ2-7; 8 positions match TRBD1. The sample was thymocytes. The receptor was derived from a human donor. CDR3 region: CASSPRPDRGPYEQYF. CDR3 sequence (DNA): TGTGCCAGCAGCCCCCGACCAGACAGGGGCCCCTACGAGCAGTACTTC.